These 27 T cell receptor beta chains were all obtained from the same sample, sequenced in a study of response to subunit inactivated influenza vaccine. TCRdb fed the RT-PCR reads into MiXCR, producing one record per CDR3 protein. This table holds about 190,000 distinct CDR3 sequences, under 15% found once. Here the sequenced sample was CD8+ T cells sorted from PBMCs, taken about 5 days after vaccination. The receptors here all came from a man aged 45 to 65 who received an inactivated influenza vaccine.

The chain combines TRBV9 with TRBJ2-5; D gene unclear. V was cut by 4 bases and J by 0 bases, with 16 bases left in between. The V gene's germline CDR1 is SGDLS and CDR2 YYNGEE. This CDR3 spans 16 amino acids. CDR3 sequence (DNA): TGTGCCAGCAGCCCTCGGTGGAGCCGGTACCAAGAGACCCAGTACTTC. Protein: CASSPRWSRYQETQYF.

This clonotype has more than one count but fewer than ten. The V and J genes are TRBV7-8 and TRBJ2-1, with 7 bases that match TRBD2. The length of the CDR3 is 17 residues. V lost 0 bases, J lost 4 bases, and 9 bases stayed unmatched. Germline-derived CDR1 and CDR2 are SGHVS and FQNEAQ. CDR3 region: CASSLAGGSFTYNEQFF. The CDR3 nucleotides are TGTGCCAGCAGCTTAGCAGGCGGGAGTTTTACGTACAATGAGCAGTTCTTC.

This clonotype has at least ten counts. In DNA, the CDR3 is TGTGCCAGCAGCTTAGAGCGGGAGAGCGCAGATACGCAGTATTTT. This translates into CASSLERESADTQYF. This chain uses TRBV7-9 with TRBJ2-3; TRBD2 matches 8 bases. Looked up from germline, CDR1 is SEHNR and CDR2 is FQNEAQ (reference sequence). This CDR3 is built from 15 residues. V lost 1 base and J lost 4; bases outside the gene matches: 4.

CDR3 loop: CSPLGPGQGRGETQYF. DNA of the CDR3: TGCAGCCCCTTGGGGCCGGGACAGGGGCGAGGAGAGACCCAGTACTTC. The genes are TRBV29-1 and TRBJ2-5; 10 bases map to TRBD1. J gave up 4 bases and V 8 bases, and 16 bases lay outside the gene matches. CDR1 is SQVTM, CDR2 ANQGSEA, per germline. The length of the CDR3 is 16 residues. Full variable domain (rest looked up from reference TRBV29-1 and TRBJ2-5): SAVISQKPSRDICQRGTSLTIQCQVDSQVTMMFWYRQQPGQSLTLIATANQGSEATYESGFVIDKFPISRPNLTFSTLTVSNMSPEDSSIYLCSPLGPGQGRGETQYFGPGTRLLVL.

This clonotype was seen a few times. V gene TRBV20-1 combines with J gene TRBJ2-1; possible D gene TRBD1, 5 bases. The CDR3 covers 14 residues. V lost 6 bases and J 6 bases, leaving 18 bases between the germline ends. Looked up from germline, CDR1 is DFQATT and CDR2 is SNEGSKA (reference sequence). CDR3 nucleotides: TGCAGTGCCTCTTCACCAGGGCTTCCCAATGAGCAGTTCTTC. Its protein product is CSASSPGLPNEQFF.

The table lists this clonotype with a few counts. The chain employs TRBV12-3 or TRBV12-4 and TRBJ2-5; no clear D. Trimming took off 5 bases at V and 3 bases at J, with 10 bases between the two ends. CDR3 size: 13 residues. DNA of the CDR3: TGTGCCAGCAGTCCCTACAGCGAAGAGACCCAGTACTTC. Translation: CASSPYSEETQYF.

The CDR3 DNA follows: TGTGCCAGCAGTATTGGTCCTGGAAACACCATATATTTT. Encoded protein: CASSIGPGNTIYF. V is TRBV12-3 or TRBV12-4 and J is TRBJ1-3; D is unresolved. The CDR3 totals 13 residues. Trimming left V 5 bases short and J 2 bases short, with 7 bases between.

The table lists this clonotype with a count of one. At one end the junction does not follow the germline gene, possibly because of a read error. The rearrangement joins TRBV7-9 to TRBJ2-7, with D hard to call. The CDR3 runs to 12 residues. In germline, CDR1 is SEHNR, CDR2 FQNEAQ (reference sequence). This chain's CDR3 is CASSLISDEQYF. The CDR3 region has the DNA TGTGCCAGCAGCTTAATCTCCGACGAGCAGTACTTC.

This clonotype was seen a few times. The chain uses TRBV10-2 and TRBJ2-1, with D perhaps TRBD2 (6 bases). Trimming removed 3 bases from V and 9 bases from J, with 9 bases in between. The CDR3 covers 12 residues. CDR1 WSHSY and CDR2 SAAADI come from the germline V gene. CDR3 nucleotides: TGCGCCAGCAGTGATGCGCGGGGTGAGCAGTTCTTC. Translating it yields CASSDARGEQFF.

The CDR3 sequence: CASREGQSSYNEQFF. The CDR3 DNA is TGTGCCAGCAGGGAGGGACAGAGCTCCTACAATGAGCAGTTCTTC. The rearrangement links TRBV12-3 or TRBV12-4 to TRBJ2-1; a weak D match, TRBD1 (7 bases). Trimming removed 6 bases from V and 0 bases from J, with 12 bases in between. The CDR3 runs to 15 residues.

This clonotype showed up just a few times. V gene TRBV27 combines with J gene TRBJ1-5; TRBD1 agrees at 8 bases. The CDR3 runs 13 residues. Losses at the gene ends were 4 bases for V and 4 bases for J; bases not matched to a gene: 0. CDR1 is MNHEY and CDR2 is SMNVEV in the germline V gene (reference sequence). The CDR3 sequence: CASSWTGNQPQHF. CDR3 DNA: TGTGCCAGCAGTTGGACAGGGAATCAGCCCCAGCATTTT.

V and J are TRBV7-2 and TRBJ2-7, with 11 bases that match TRBD2. The trim removed 5 bases at V and 3 bases at J, leaving 9 bases unmatched. This CDR3 is 16 amino acids long. In germline, CDR1 is SGHTA, CDR2 FQGNSA. DNA for the CDR3: TGTGCCAGCAGCCCCTTTGGGACTAGCGGATTCTACGAGCAGTACTTC. It encodes CASSPFGTSGFYEQYF.

This clonotype was observed a handful of times. The chain employs TRBV12-3 or TRBV12-4 and TRBJ2-1, with 12 bases lining up with TRBD2. The junction had 7 bases not matched to a gene; V was cut back by 2 bases and J by 8 bases. The CDR3 spans 16 residues. CDR3 protein: CASSLPTSGGPHEQFF. As DNA, the CDR3 is TGTGCCAGCAGTTTACCGACTAGCGGGGGTCCACATGAGCAGTTCTTC.

This chain joins TRBV12-3 or TRBV12-4 and TRBJ1-1; weak D call: TRBD1 (6 bases). This CDR3 region has 13 residues. V was clipped by 3 bases and J by 7 bases, with 12 bases between them. The CDR3 coding sequence is TGTGCCAGCAGTTTCGGGGGGACACATGAAGCTTTCTTT. Protein sequence: CASSFGGTHEAFF.

The chain recombines TRBV11-2 with TRBJ2-5, with 14 nucleotides matching TRBD2. Germline V gene sequence: CDR1 SGHAT, CDR2 FQNNGV. The V segment lost 3 bases and the J segment 3 bases; nucleotides outside the gene matches: 15. This CDR3 spans 20 amino acids. As DNA, the CDR3 is TGTGCCAGCAGCTTCCCTAGACTAGCGGGAGGGCCGGTGGTTAAAGAGACCCAGTACTTC. It translates to CASSFPRLAGGPVVKETQYF.

This clonotype was seen a few times. The CDR3 DNA sequence: TGTGCCAGCAGTCCCGGGTCCTATGAGACCCAGTACTTC. This codes for CASSPGSYETQYF. The chain is built from TRBV12-3 or TRBV12-4 and TRBJ2-5; D is uncertain. Trimming shortened V by 5 bases and J by 5 bases, and 12 bases separated the two germline ends. The CDR3 is 13 residues long.

The genes are TRBV20-1 and TRBJ1-5; D may be TRBD1 (5 bases). CDR3 size: 15 residues. Between the trimmed V and J ends, which lost 3 bases and 4 bases, there was a span of 16 bases. Looked up from germline, CDR1 is DFQATT and CDR2 is SNEGSKA (reference sequence). CDR3 bases: TGCAGTGCTAGGTGGGGACTTTATCGTAATCAGCCCCAGCATTTT. Residues: CSARWGLYRNQPQHF.

This clonotype was found a few times. The chain links TRBV29-1 to TRBJ2-7, with 9 bases that match TRBD2. The CDR3 contains 14 residues. Germline values: CDR1 SQVTM, CDR2 ANQGSEA. The V and J ends lost 6 bases and 1 base, in that order; junction bases with no gene match: 7. DNA for the CDR3: TGCAGCGTCCAACTAGCGGGCCAATCCTACGAGCAGTACTTC. Amino acids: CSVQLAGQSYEQYF.

The V gene is TRBV5-1, the J gene TRBJ1-2, with D perhaps TRBD1 (5 bases). The CDR3 runs to 14 residues. In germline, CDR1 is SGHRS, CDR2 YFSETQ. V was clipped by 0 bases and J by 4 bases, with 10 bases between them. CDR3: CASSLAGTSYGYTF. The CDR3 coding sequence is TGCGCCAGCAGCTTGGCAGGGACCAGCTATGGCTACACCTTC.

This clonotype was recorded a few times. The chain links TRBV5-5 to TRBJ1-5; D uncertain. Deletions cut 4 bases from V and 0 bases from J, with 17 bases between. CDR1 is SGHKS, CDR2 YYEKEE, per germline (reference sequence). There are 17 residues in the CDR3. CDR3 sequence (DNA): TGTGCCAGCAGCCCCCGTTTTCTGGACTATAGCAATCAGCCCCAGCATTTT. Its protein is CASSPRFLDYSNQPQHF. The full variable domain, its missing parts supplied by reference TRBV5-5 and TRBJ1-5, is DAGVTQSPTHLIKTRGQQVTLRCSPISGHKSVSWYQQVLGQGPQFIFQYYEKEERGRGNFPDRFSARQFPNYSSELNVNALLLGDSALYLCASSPRFLDYSNQPQHFGDGTRLSIL.

This chain joins TRBV20-1 and TRBJ2-7; 7 bases are shared with TRBD2. J gave up 3 bases and V 0 bases, and 8 bases lay outside the gene matches. Germline-derived CDR1 and CDR2 are DFQATT and SNEGSKA (reference sequence). CDR3 size: 15 residues. CDR3 nucleotides: TGCAGTGCTAGAGATTTGGCTAGCGGAATCTACGAGCAGTACTTC. Its protein product is CSARDLASGIYEQYF.

The chain carries TRBV9 and TRBJ2-2, with D uncertain. CDR3 length: 12 residues. The germline gives CDR1 SGDLS, CDR2 YYNGEE. V lost 3 bases to trimming and J lost 8 bases, with 8 bases between them. CDR3 residues: CASSAGLGELFF. Written as DNA, the CDR3 is TGTGCCAGCAGCGCCGGCCTAGGGGAGCTGTTTTTT.

This clonotype was seen a handful of times. This sequence joins TRBV7-9 and TRBJ2-1; 7 bases align to TRBD1. Germline CDR1 SEHNR, CDR2 FQNEAQ (reference sequence). This CDR3 comprises 16 residues. With V trimmed by 7 bases and J by 3 bases, 12 bases remained unmatched. CDR3 bases: TGTGCCAGCACCCCAGTAACCGGGACAGACTACAATGAGCAGTTCTTC. Protein: CASTPVTGTDYNEQFF.

This clonotype was counted only a few times. The chain employs TRBV28 and TRBJ2-2, with D perhaps matching TRBD2 (6 bases). Germline CDR1 reads MDHEN; CDR2 reads SYDVKM. Trimming left V 5 bases short and J 7 bases short, with 8 bases between. The CDR3 covers 12 residues. The CDR3 DNA is TGTGCCAGCAGTACAGCGGGCGGGGAGCTGTTTTTT. It is translated as CASSTAGGELFF. Combining the CDR3 with reference TRBV28 and TRBJ2-2 gives the whole variable domain DVKVTQSSRYLVKRTGEKVFLECVQDMDHENMFWYRQDPGLGLRLIYFSYDVKMKEKGDIPEGYSVSREKKERFSLILESASTNQTSMYLCASSTAGGELFFGEGSRLTVL.

The sample holds many counts of this clonotype. The chain recombines TRBV29-1 with TRBJ2-1; 12 nucleotides align to TRBD2. The CDR3 runs 13 residues. J gave up 9 bases and V 6 bases, and 6 bases lay outside the gene matches. The germline V gene encodes CDR1 SQVTM and CDR2 ANQGSEA. This CDR3 reads CSVGTSGQGEQFF. Written as DNA, the CDR3 is TGCAGCGTGGGGACTAGCGGGCAGGGTGAGCAGTTCTTC.

This clonotype has more than one count but fewer than ten. The V gene is TRBV27, the J gene TRBJ1-5, with TRBD1 matching 8 bases. Germline loops: CDR1 MNHEY, CDR2 SMNVEV (reference sequence). The CDR3 totals 16 residues. Trimming cost V 7 bases and J 5 bases; bases outside gene matches: 13. CDR3 in amino acids: CASKETGATNYQPQHF. In nucleotides, the CDR3 is TGTGCCAGCAAGGAGACAGGGGCTACGAACTATCAGCCCCAGCATTTT.

The chain uses TRBV29-1 and TRBJ2-1; tentatively, D is TRBD2 (5 bases). Trimming left V 2 bases short and J 0 bases short, with 8 bases between. Per the germline V gene, CDR1 is SQVTM and CDR2 is ANQGSEA. The CDR3 consists of 14 residues. For the CDR3, the DNA is TGCAGCGTTGAAAGCGGAGACTCCTACAATGAGCAGTTCTTC. Translating gives CSVESGDSYNEQFF.